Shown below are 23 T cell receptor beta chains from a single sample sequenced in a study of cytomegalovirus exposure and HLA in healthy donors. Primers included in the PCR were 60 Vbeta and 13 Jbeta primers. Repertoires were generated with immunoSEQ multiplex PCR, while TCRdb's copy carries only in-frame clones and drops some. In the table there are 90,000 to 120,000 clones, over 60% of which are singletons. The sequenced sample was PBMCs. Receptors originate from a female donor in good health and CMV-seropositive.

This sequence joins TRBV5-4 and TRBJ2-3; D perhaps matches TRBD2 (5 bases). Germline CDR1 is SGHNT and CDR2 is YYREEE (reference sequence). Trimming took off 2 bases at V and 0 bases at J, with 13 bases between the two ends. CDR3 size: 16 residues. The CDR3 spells CASSLSQRLSTDTQYF. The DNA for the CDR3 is TGTGCCAGCAGCTTAAGCCAGCGGCTTAGCACAGATACGCAGTATTTT.

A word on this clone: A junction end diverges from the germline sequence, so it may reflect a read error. Written as DNA, the CDR3 is TGTTCCAGCAGCTTCGGACAGGTTTATGGCTACACCTTC. Translation: CSSSFGQVYGYTF. This chain connects TRBV7-9 to TRBJ1-2; 7 bases are a match to TRBD1. The CDR3 covers 13 residues. The germline CDR1 and CDR2 sequences are SEHNR and FQNEAQ (reference sequence).

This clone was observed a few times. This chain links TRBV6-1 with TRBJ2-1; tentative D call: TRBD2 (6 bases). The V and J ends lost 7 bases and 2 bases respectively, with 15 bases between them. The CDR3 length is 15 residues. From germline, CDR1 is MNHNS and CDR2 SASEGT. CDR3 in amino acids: CASTPAGRTYNEQFF. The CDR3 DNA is TGTGCCAGCACCCCAGCGGGCCGGACCTACAATGAGCAGTTCTTC.

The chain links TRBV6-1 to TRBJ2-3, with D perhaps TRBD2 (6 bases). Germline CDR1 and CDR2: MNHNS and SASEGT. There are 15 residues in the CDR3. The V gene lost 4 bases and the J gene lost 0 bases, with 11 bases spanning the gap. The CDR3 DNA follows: TGTGCCAGCAGTGCCCGGGGGATAAGCACAGATACGCAGTATTTT. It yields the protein CASSARGISTDTQYF.

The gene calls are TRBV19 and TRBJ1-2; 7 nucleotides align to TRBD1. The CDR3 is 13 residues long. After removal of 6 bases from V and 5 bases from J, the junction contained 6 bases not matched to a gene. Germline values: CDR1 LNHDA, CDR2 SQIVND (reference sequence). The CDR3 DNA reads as TGTGCCAGTAGCTCGGGACAGAAATATGGCTACACCTTC. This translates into CASSSGQKYGYTF.

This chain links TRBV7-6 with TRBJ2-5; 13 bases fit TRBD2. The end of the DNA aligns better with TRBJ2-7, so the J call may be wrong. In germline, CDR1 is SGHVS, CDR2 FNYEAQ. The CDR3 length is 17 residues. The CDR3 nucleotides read TGTGCCAGCAGCTCAACCCCGGGACTAGCGGGATCCTACGAGCAGTACTTC. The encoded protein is CASSSTPGLAGSYEQYF.

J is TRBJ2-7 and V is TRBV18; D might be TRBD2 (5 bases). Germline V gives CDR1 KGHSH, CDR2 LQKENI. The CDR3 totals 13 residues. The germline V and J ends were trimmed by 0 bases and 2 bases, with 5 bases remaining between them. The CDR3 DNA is TGTGCCAGCTCACCACCGACTACCTACGAGCAGTACTTC. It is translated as CASSPPTTYEQYF.

CDR3: CASSHPGQSMNTEAFF. CDR3 DNA sequence: TGCGCCAGCAGCCATCCCGGACAGAGCATGAACACTGAAGCTTTCTTT. The chain uses TRBV4-1 and TRBJ1-1, with D maybe TRBD1 (6 bases). Germline V gene data show CDR1 as MGHRA and CDR2 as YSYEKL. The CDR3 has 16 residues. V lost 3 bases and J lost 0, with 14 bases in between.

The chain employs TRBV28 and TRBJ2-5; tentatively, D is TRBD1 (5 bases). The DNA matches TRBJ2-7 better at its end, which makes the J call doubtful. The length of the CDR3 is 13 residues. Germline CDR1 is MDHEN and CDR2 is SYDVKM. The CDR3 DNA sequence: TGTGCCAGCAGCAACATCCAGGGTTACGAGCAGTACTTC. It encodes CASSNIQGYEQYF.

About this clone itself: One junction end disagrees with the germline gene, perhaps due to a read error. This CDR3 is CASSLGSF. CDR3 nucleotides: TGTGCCAGCAGCTTGGGGAGCTTT. The gene calls are TRBV7-9 and TRBJ1-1; D ambiguous. CDR1 and CDR2 (germline): SEHNR, FQNEAQ (reference sequence). CDR3 length equals 8 residues. The variable domain in full, completed from reference TRBV7-9 and TRBJ1-1, reads DTGVSQNPRHKITKRGQNVTFRCDPISEHNRLYWYRQTLGQGPEFLTYFQNEAQLEKSRLLSDRFSAERPKGSFSTLEIQRTEQGDSAMYLCASSLGSFGQGTRLTVV.

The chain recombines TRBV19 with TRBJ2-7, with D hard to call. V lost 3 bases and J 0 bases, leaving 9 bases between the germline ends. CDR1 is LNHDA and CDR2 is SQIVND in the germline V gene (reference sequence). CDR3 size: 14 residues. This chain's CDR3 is CASSIGASSYEQYF. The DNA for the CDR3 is TGTGCCAGTAGTATCGGTGCGAGCTCCTACGAGCAGTACTTC.

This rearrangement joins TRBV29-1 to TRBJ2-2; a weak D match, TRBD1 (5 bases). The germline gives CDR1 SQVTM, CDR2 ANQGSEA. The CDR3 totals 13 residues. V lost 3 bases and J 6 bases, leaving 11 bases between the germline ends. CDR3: CSVDGQGAGELFF. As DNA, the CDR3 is TGCAGCGTTGACGGCCAGGGCGCCGGGGAGCTGTTTTTT.

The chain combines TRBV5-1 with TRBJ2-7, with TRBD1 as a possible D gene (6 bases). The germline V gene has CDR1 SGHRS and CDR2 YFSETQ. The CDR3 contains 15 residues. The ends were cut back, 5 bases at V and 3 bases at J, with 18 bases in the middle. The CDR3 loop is CASRSSGTLYYEQYF. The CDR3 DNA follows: TGCGCCAGCAGATCCTCCGGGACATTATACTACGAGCAGTACTTC.

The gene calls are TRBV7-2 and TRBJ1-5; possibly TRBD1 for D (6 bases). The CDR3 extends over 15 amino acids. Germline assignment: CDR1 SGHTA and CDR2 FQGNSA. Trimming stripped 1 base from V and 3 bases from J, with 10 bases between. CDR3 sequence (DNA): TGTGCCAGCAGCTTAGGAGGGGGTCACAATCAGCCCCAGCATTTT. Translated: CASSLGGGHNQPQHF.

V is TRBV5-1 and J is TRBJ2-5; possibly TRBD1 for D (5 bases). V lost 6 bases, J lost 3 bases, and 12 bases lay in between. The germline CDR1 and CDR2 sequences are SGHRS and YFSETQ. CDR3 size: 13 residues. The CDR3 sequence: CASTRQGEETQYF. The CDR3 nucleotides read TGCGCCAGCACAAGGCAGGGCGAAGAGACCCAGTACTTC.

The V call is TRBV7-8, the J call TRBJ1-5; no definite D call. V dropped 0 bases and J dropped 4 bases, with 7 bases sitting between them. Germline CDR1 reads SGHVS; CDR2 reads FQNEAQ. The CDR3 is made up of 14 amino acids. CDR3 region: CASSLARGNQPQHF. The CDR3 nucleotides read TGTGCCAGCAGCTTAGCTCGGGGTAATCAGCCCCAGCATTTT.

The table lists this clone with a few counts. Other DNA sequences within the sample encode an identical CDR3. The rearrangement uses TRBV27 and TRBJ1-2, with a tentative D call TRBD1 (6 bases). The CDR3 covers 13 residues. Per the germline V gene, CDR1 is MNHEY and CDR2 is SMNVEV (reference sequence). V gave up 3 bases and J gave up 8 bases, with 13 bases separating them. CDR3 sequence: CASSFRQGQGYTF. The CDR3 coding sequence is TGTGCCAGCAGTTTTAGGCAGGGGCAGGGCTACACCTTC.

CDR3 nucleotide sequence: TGTGCCAGCAGCTTAAGAACAGGGCACACCTTC. The encoded protein is CASSLRTGHTF. The V call is TRBV7-2, the J call TRBJ1-2; perhaps TRBD1 as D (6 bases). The CDR3 length is 11 residues. Trimming cost V 2 bases and J 12 bases, with 10 bases left between them. Germline CDR1 is SGHTA and CDR2 is FQGNSA.

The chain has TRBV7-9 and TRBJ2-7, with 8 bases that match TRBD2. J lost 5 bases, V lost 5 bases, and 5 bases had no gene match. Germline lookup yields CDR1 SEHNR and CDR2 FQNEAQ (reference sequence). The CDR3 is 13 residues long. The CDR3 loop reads CASSRTSRDEQYF. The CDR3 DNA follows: TGTGCCAGCAGCCGGACTAGCCGCGACGAGCAGTACTTC. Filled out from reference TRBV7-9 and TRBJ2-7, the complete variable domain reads DTGVSQNPRHKITKRGQNVTFRCDPISEHNRLYWYRQTLGQGPEFLTYFQNEAQLEKSRLLSDRFSAERPKGSFSTLEIQRTEQGDSAMYLCASSRTSRDEQYFGPGTRLTVT.

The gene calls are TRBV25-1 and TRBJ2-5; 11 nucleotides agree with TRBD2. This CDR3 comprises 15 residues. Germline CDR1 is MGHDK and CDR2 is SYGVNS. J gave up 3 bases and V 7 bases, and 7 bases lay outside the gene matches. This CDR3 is CASMGLAAGEETQYF. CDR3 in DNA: TGTGCCAGCATGGGACTAGCGGCAGGGGAAGAGACCCAGTACTTC.

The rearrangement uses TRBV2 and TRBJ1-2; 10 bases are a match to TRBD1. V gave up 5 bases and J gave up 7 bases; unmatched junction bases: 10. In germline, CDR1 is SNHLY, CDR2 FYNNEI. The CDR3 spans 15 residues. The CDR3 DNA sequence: TGTGCCAGCAGTCGCCGGACAGGGGGATCGAGTGGCTACACCTTC. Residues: CASSRRTGGSSGYTF. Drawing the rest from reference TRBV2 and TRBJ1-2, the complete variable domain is EPEVTQTPSHQVTQMGQEVILRCVPISNHLYFYWYRQILGQKVEFLVSFYNNEISEKSEIFDDQFSVERPDGSNFTLKIRSTKLEDSAMYFCASSRRTGGSSGYTFGSGTRLTVV.

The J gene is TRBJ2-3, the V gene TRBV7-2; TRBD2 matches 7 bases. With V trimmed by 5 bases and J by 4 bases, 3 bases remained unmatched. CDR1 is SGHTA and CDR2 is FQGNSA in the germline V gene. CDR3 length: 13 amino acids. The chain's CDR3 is CASSRGVPDTQYF. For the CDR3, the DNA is TGTGCCAGCAGCCGGGGGGTCCCAGATACGCAGTATTTT.

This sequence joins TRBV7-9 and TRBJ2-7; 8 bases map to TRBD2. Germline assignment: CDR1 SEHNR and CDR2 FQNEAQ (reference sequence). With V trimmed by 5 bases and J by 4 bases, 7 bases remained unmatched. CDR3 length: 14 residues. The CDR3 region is CASSHSGTRYEQYF. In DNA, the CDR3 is TGTGCCAGCAGCCACAGCGGGACTAGATACGAGCAGTACTTC.